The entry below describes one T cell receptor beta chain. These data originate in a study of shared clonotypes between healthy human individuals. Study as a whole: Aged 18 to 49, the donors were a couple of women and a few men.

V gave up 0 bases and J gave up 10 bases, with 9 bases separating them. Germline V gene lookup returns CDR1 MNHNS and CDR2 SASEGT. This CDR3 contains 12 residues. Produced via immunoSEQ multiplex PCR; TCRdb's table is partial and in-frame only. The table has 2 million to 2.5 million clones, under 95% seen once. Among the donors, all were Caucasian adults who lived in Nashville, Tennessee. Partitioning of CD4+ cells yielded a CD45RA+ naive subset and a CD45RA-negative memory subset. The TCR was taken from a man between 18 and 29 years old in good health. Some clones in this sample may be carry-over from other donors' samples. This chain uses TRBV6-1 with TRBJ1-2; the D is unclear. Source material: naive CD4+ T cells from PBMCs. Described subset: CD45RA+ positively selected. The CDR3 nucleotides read TGTGCCAGCAGTGAAGCGGCAGACCCCTACACCTTC. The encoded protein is CASSEAADPYTF.